This T cell receptor (beta chain) emerged from a study of regulatory T cells in long-lasting Graves disease. Study-level background: Antithyroid drugs had been given to newly diagnosed Graves' patients for under 3 months.

General observations from the study: TCR diversity was lower in persistent than newly diagnosed Graves' disease. Preferential use of TRBV28, TRBJ1-2 and TRBJ2-5 was seen in persistent disease.

Relying on iRepertoire HTBI primers and Arm-PCR of CDR3 regions, the team built TCR beta libraries. TCRdb processed the multiplex PCR reads anew with MiXCR; each CDR3 protein has one entry. The table has roughly 410,000 distinct CDR3 sequences, 15% seen once. This sample's time point: newly diagnosed GD, antithyroid drugs for less than 3 months. PBMCs were the source of the RNA used for TCR sequencing. Regarding this clonotype: What it recognizes is unknown.

This CDR3 is 14 amino acids long. The V gene's germline CDR1 is LGHDT and CDR2 YNNKEL (reference sequence). The V end lost 4 bases, the J end lost 6 bases, and 12 bases lay between the germline ends. The same sample was also used in a study of T cells in Graves' hyperthyroidism and ophthalmopathy.

The chain couples TRBV3-1 to TRBJ2-2; D remains unclear. Material: peripheral blood mononuclear cells (PBMCs), obtained at new diagnosis, from a patient treated with antithyroid drugs. The TCR sequence derives from a woman aged 40 to 50 with Graves disease. As DNA, the CDR3 is TGTGCCAGCAGCCCGAGAACACGGGCCGGGGAGCTGTTTTTT. Residues: CASSPRTRAGELFF.